These 8 T cell receptor beta chains were all obtained from the same sample, sequenced in a study of molecular identifiers for immune sequencing clone quantification. TCRdb fed the PCR reads into MiXCR, producing one record per CDR3 protein. The sample lists about 640,000 distinct CDR3 sequences; about 20% were seen once. The material sequenced was naive CD8+ T cells from blood, with Jurkat cell RNA spiked in. Subset in this sample: FACS-sorted CD8+CD4-CCR7+CD45RA+ naive T cells. The origin of the receptors is a human donor in good health. Some libraries in this study had Jurkat cell RNA spiked in.

At least ten counts were recorded for this clonotype. The rearrangement links TRBV10-2 to TRBJ1-1; D gene unclear. The V gene's germline CDR1 is WSHSY and CDR2 SAAADI. The CDR3 covers 12 residues. V was clipped by 3 bases and J by 7 bases, with 9 bases between them. CDR3 DNA sequence: TGCGCCAGCAGTGATCAGTCAATTGAAGCTTTCTTT. This gives the protein CASSDQSIEAFF.

The chain links TRBV19 to TRBJ2-1; no clear D. Looked up from germline, CDR1 is LNHDA and CDR2 is SQIVND (reference sequence). CDR3 size: 16 residues. V was pared by 8 bases and J by 2 bases, with 19 bases between. The CDR3 is CASGLGGPFTYNEQFF. The CDR3 DNA is TGTGCCAGTGGTTTGGGTGGACCTTTTACCTACAATGAGCAGTTCTTC.

This clonotype was detected ten times or more. J is TRBJ2-7 and V is TRBV6-6; 10 bases are shared with TRBD1. The J segment lost 3 bases and the V segment lost 3 bases, leaving 11 bases of the junction unmatched. This CDR3 spans 17 amino acids. Per the germline V gene, CDR1 is MNHNY and CDR2 is SVGAGI (reference sequence). CDR3 loop: CASSYFLGTGVNYEQYF. In DNA form, the CDR3 reads TGTGCCAGCAGTTATTTCCTGGGGACAGGGGTAAACTACGAGCAGTACTTC.

About this clonotype: A read error may explain this, as a much larger clone is one base away. This chain joins TRBV14 and TRBJ2-3, with 13 bases that match TRBD2. After removal of 4 bases from V and 1 base from J, the junction contained 8 bases not matched to a gene. CDR3 size: 18 residues. Germline loops: CDR1 SGHDN, CDR2 FVKESK. The CDR3 DNA follows: TGTGCCAGCAGCCCCCTGTTAGGGACTAGCGGGGGCACAGATACGCAGTATTTT. It yields the protein CASSPLLGTSGGTDTQYF.

This clonotype has at least ten counts. Here the CDR3 reads CASSFGPELGELFF. CDR3 coding DNA: TGTGCCAGCAGTTTCGGGCCAGAGCTCGGGGAGCTGTTTTTT. This sequence joins TRBV28 and TRBJ2-2, with no clear D. CDR3 length: 14 residues. V was cut by 3 bases and J by 7 bases, with 12 bases left in between. Germline lookup yields CDR1 MDHEN and CDR2 SYDVKM.

This clonotype was observed at least ten times. The J gene is TRBJ1-1, the V gene TRBV7-9; D is unclear. CDR1 and CDR2 (germline): SEHNR, FQNEAQ (reference sequence). This CDR3 comprises 14 residues. V was clipped by 3 bases and J by 5 bases, with 13 bases between them. The CDR3 DNA reads TGTGCCAGCAGCTTCGGCGGCCCGAGAACTGAAGCTTTCTTT. This gives the protein CASSFGGPRTEAFF.

The rearrangement joins TRBV9 to TRBJ1-2; D is uncertain. V dropped 0 bases and J dropped 0 bases, with 15 bases sitting between them. Germline V lookup: CDR1 SGDLS, CDR2 YYNGEE. The CDR3 is 17 residues long. CDR3 nucleotide sequence: TGTGCCAGCAGCGTAGTAGGTCCACTGCCACCTAACTATGGCTACACCTTC. Its translation is CASSVVGPLPPNYGYTF.

In the case of this clonotype: Germline and junction disagree at one end, which may indicate a read error. The genes are TRBV12-3 or TRBV12-4 and TRBJ1-5; TRBD1 aligns across 9 bases. The CDR3 loop spans 14 amino acids. CDR3 nucleotide sequence: TGTGTCAGCAGGGAGGGACAGGGCCATCAGCCCCAGCATTTT. Residues: CVSREGQGHQPQHF.